This TCR beta chain was profiled in a study of OX40 agonist ivuxolimab in advanced cancers. Findings of the study overall: By week 6 at 0.1 to 3.0 mg/kg, blood CD4+ and CD8+ T cells had expanded clonally.

Profiling relied on immunoSEQ multiplex PCR, and the TCRdb table lists in-frame clones only, not all of them. The sample carries under 60,000 clones, approximately 91% recorded once. On this clone itself: Its antigen remains unknown.

Germline CDR1 and CDR2: SGHDT and YYEEEE. This CDR3 comprises 16 residues. Trimming cost V 0 bases and J 4 bases; bases outside gene matches: 8. The receptor's source is an adult with an advanced solid tumor such as melanoma, head and neck, liver or kidney cancer. J is TRBJ2-3 and V is TRBV5-6, with 7 positions matching TRBD1. The sample consisted of CD4+ or CD8+ T cells sorted from blood, taken in a trial of the OX40 agonist ivuxolimab. CDR3 in DNA: TGTGCCAGCAGCTTGGTGAAGGGGGCAAGAGCAGATACGCAGTATTTT. Its translation: CASSLVKGARADTQYF.